A single sample gave rise to the 5 T cell receptor beta chains below, sequenced in a study of T cells in localized non-small cell lung cancer. Generated by immunoSEQ multiplex PCR, the TCRdb table keeps only in-frame clones and is missing some. The sample records under 35,000 clones, around 92% being singletons. The sample in question was peripheral blood, obtained before any cancer treatment. These receptors were taken from a female donor older than 55 with stage I lung adenocarcinoma.

The J gene is TRBJ2-2, the V gene TRBV4-1, with 7 nucleotides matching TRBD1. Unmatched junction bases numbered 5, after V lost 6 bases and J lost 4 bases. This CDR3 is built from 14 residues. Germline V lookup: CDR1 MGHRA, CDR2 YSYEKL. CDR3 bases: TGCGCCAGCAGTCGACCAGGGGGCACCGGGGAGCTGTTTTTT. This codes for CASSRPGGTGELFF.

This rearrangement joins TRBV10-2 to TRBJ1-5, with D hard to call. In germline, CDR1 is WSHSY, CDR2 SAAADI. CDR3 length: 16 residues. V dropped 3 bases and J dropped 1 base, with 13 bases sitting between them. This CDR3 reads CASSEGRGISNQPQHF. CDR3 nucleotides: TGCGCCAGCAGTGAAGGGAGAGGTATCAGCAATCAGCCCCAGCATTTT.

The chain couples TRBV28 to TRBJ1-1; D gene unclear. V lost 6 bases, J lost 8 bases, and 16 bases lay in between. From germline, CDR1 is MDHEN and CDR2 SYDVKM. The CDR3 sequence is 13 residues long. CDR3 DNA: TGTGCCAGCAGCCCACCGAACGGCCAGGAAGCTTTCTTT. It encodes CASSPPNGQEAFF.

The chain recombines TRBV4-1 with TRBJ2-7; 11 nucleotides align to TRBD1. The CDR3 is 15 residues long. Germline V gene data show CDR1 as MGHRA and CDR2 as YSYEKL. V shed 0 bases, J shed 7 bases, and the junction held 5 bases outside the gene matches. The CDR3 DNA sequence: TGCGCCAGCAGCCAAGAGGGGACAGGGGGGTGGGAGCAGTACTTC. Translating gives CASSQEGTGGWEQYF.

The rearrangement links TRBV25-1 to TRBJ1-3, with D possibly matching TRBD1 (6 bases). Deletions cut 4 bases from V and 7 bases from J, with 14 bases between. The CDR3 totals 14 residues. Germline-derived CDR1 and CDR2 are MGHDK and SYGVNS. The CDR3 DNA is TGTGCCAGCAGTGCGGGGGGCGAAGGGAACACCATATATTTT. Translation: CASSAGGEGNTIYF.